This is a list of T cell receptor beta chains from one sample in a study of blood T cell repertoires in COVID-19. Profiling relied on immunoSEQ multiplex PCR, and the TCRdb table lists in-frame clones only, not all of them. Of fewer than 250,000 clones listed, around 89% are singletons. The sample was peripheral blood. The receptors were sampled from a middle-aged woman with acute or convalescent COVID-19. CDR3s include the opening cysteine and the closing phenylalanine or tryptophan. D genes are given only for firm matches. Size tells how often a clone was seen (once, few, many) or the class of an expanded clone, and some rows leave it out.

TGTGCCAGCAGCGACAGCGGGGGCGTGAGTGAAAAACTGTTTTTT,CASSDSGGVSEKLFF,TRBV3-1/TRBV3-2,NA,TRBJ1-4,NA
TGTGCCACCAGCAGAGTGAAGGGGTTTCAGCCCCAGCATTTT,CATSRVKGFQPQHF,TRBV15,NA,TRBJ1-5,NA
TGTGCCAGCAGCGCTGGTCTGGACAGAACCGAAAAACTGTTTTTT,CASSAGLDRTEKLFF,TRBV9,NA,TRBJ1-4,once
TGTGCCAGCAGCCAAGGAGCAGGCACCGGGGAGCTGTTTTTT,CASSQGAGTGELFF,TRBV3-1/TRBV3-2,NA,TRBJ2-2,NA
TGTGCCAGCAGCTCTCGGGTCAATGAGCAGTTCTTC,CASSSRVNEQFF,TRBV12-3/TRBV12-4,NA,TRBJ2-1,NA
TGCGCCAGCGGAATACCGGGACAGGGACCTCAGCCCCAGCATTTT,CASGIPGQGPQPQHF,TRBV4-1,TRBD1,TRBJ1-5,NA
TGCGCCAGCAGTGGGGGGAGGGCTGGTGAAGCTTTCTTT,CASSGGRAGEAFF,TRBV10-1,NA,TRBJ1-1,NA
TGTGCCAGCAGCGTAAAGTGGGGACAGGGTTCGAATGAGCAGTTCTTC,CASSVKWGQGSNEQFF,TRBV9,TRBD1,TRBJ2-1,NA
TGTGCCATCAAAGAGACAGGGGCGGTTGGTGGCTACACCTTC,CAIKETGAVGGYTF,TRBV10-3,TRBD1,TRBJ1-2,NA
TGTGCCAGCAGCGTAGATTCCGGACAGCTTACCGGGGAGCTGTTTTTT,CASSVDSGQLTGELFF,TRBV9,NA,TRBJ2-2,few
TGTGCCAGCAGCGCCCCCGGCGGGTTTAGCACTGAAGCTTTCTTT,CASSAPGGFSTEAFF,TRBV6-4,NA,TRBJ1-1,NA
TGCGCCAGCAGCCAAGATCTGAGCCACGGGACAGTCTATGGCTACACCTTC,CASSQDLSHGTVYGYTF,TRBV4-1,TRBD1,TRBJ1-2,NA
TGCAGCTCCGGCCGGACTGCGGATACGCAGTATTTT,CSSGRTADTQYF,TRBV29-1,NA,TRBJ2-3,NA
TGCAGCGTTGAACCCACCGGGGAGACCCAGTACTTC,CSVEPTGETQYF,TRBV29-1,NA,TRBJ2-5,NA
TGTGCCAGCAGTTATGCCACAGGAGATAACTATGGCTACACCTTC,CASSYATGDNYGYTF,TRBV6-6,NA,TRBJ1-2,NA
TGTGCCAGCAGCCAACAGGGATGGGACCAAGAGACCCAGTACTTC,CASSQQGWDQETQYF,TRBV3-1/TRBV3-2,NA,TRBJ2-5,few
TGTGCCAGTAGTAAACCGGGACAGAGATTCTCTGGAAACACCATATATTTT,CASSKPGQRFSGNTIYF,TRBV19,TRBD1,TRBJ1-3,once
TGTGCCAGCACCCCAAGGGGGACCGGGGAGCTGTTTTTT,CASTPRGTGELFF,TRBV7-6,NA,TRBJ2-2,once
TGTGCCAGCAGCTCAGGGACAGGGAAGGCTGAAGCTTTCTTT,CASSSGTGKAEAFF,TRBV7-2,TRBD1,TRBJ1-1,NA
TGTGCCAGCAGTTACTCGATTAGCGGGGGGTTGGAGACCCAGTACTTC,CASSYSISGGLETQYF,TRBV6-2/TRBV6-3,TRBD2,TRBJ2-5,NA
TGCGCCAGCAGCTTGGCCTTTGGGGGGGCTGGAAACACCATATATTTT,CASSLAFGGAGNTIYF,TRBV5-1,NA,TRBJ1-3,NA
TGTGCCAGCAGTAGACAGGGAGTATTCACTGAAGCTTTCTTT,CASSRQGVFTEAFF,TRBV6-2/TRBV6-3,TRBD1,TRBJ1-1,NA
TGTGCCAGCAGTTACGAGGGGGCTGATCAGCCCCAGCATTTT,CASSYEGADQPQHF,TRBV6-5,TRBD1,TRBJ1-5,NA
TGTGCCACCAGTGACACACGTGCGGGGCTTAATGGCTACACCTTC,CATSDTRAGLNGYTF,TRBV24-1,NA,TRBJ1-2,NA
TGTGCCAGCAGCCAAACAGGGACTGGGGCCAACGTCCTGACTTTC,CASSQTGTGANVLTF,TRBV14,NA,TRBJ2-6,NA
TGTGCCAGCAGCTTAGGACAGTTCGGGACCATATATTTT,CASSLGQFGTIYF,TRBV7-9,NA,TRBJ1-3,NA
TGTGCCAGCAGCGCCCACTCAGGGGTGCACACCATATATTTT,CASSAHSGVHTIYF,TRBV9,NA,TRBJ1-3,NA
TGTGCCTGGAGCCGTATCGGGACAGCTGAAGCTTTCTTT,CAWSRIGTAEAFF,TRBV30,TRBD1,TRBJ1-1,NA
TGTGCCAGCAGTGACTCGAGCACAGGAAATGAAAAACTGTTTTTT,CASSDSSTGNEKLFF,TRBV6-4,NA,TRBJ1-4,NA
TGTGCCAGCATTCGGCGGACTGCCAACTATGGCTACACCTTC,CASIRRTANYGYTF,TRBV2,NA,TRBJ1-2,NA
TGTGCCTGGAGTGGAGACAGGGGTTACGAAAAACTGTTTTTT,CAWSGDRGYEKLFF,TRBV30,TRBD1,TRBJ1-4,NA
TGCGCCAGCAGCTTGACGAAGACGGCGGGATCTGGGGCCAACGTCCTGACTTTC,CASSLTKTAGSGANVLTF,TRBV5-1,NA,TRBJ2-6,NA
TGCGCCAGCAGCTTGGTATCGGGGAGCACTGAAGCTTTCTTT,CASSLVSGSTEAFF,TRBV5-1,NA,TRBJ1-1,NA
TGCGCCAGCACCCCGTCGGGGACACTTAAAGAGACCCAGTACTTC,CASTPSGTLKETQYF,TRBV5-1,NA,TRBJ2-5,NA
TGCGCCAGCAGCTTGGTTGGGGGGGTCAATCAGCCCCAGCATTTT,CASSLVGGVNQPQHF,TRBV5-1,NA,TRBJ1-5,few
TGTGCCAGCAGCGTAGCCTGGGGACTAGCGAGCACAGATACGCAGTATTTT,CASSVAWGLASTDTQYF,TRBV9,TRBD2,TRBJ2-3,NA
TGTGCCAGCAGTTTATTCCGGGGGGACTATGGCTACACCTTC,CASSLFRGDYGYTF,TRBV27,NA,TRBJ1-2,NA
TGTGCCAGCAGTGAACCGATGGGACAGCAAGAGACCCAGTACTTC,CASSEPMGQQETQYF,TRBV25-1,TRBD1,TRBJ2-5,NA
TGTGCCAGCAGCCCCAGGGGTACCGGGGAGCTGTTTTTT,CASSPRGTGELFF,TRBV11-3,NA,TRBJ2-2,NA